The 18 T cell receptor beta chains below come from one sample, sequenced in a study of tumor-infiltrating lymphocytes in primary liver carcinoma. The study extracted blood RNA from unsorted whole blood and also extracted germline DNA. A constant-region primer served to make TCR beta cDNA from 500 to 550 ng total RNA. Each TCR beta library was derived from three nested multiplex PCR rounds that employed slightly modified ARM-PCR. In the first two PCR rounds, TRBV1-TRBV30 forward primers were paired with a C-beta reverse primer, and each round lasted approximately 9 cycles. TCRdb analysed the multiplex PCR reads with MiXCR anew, one entry per CDR3 protein. The table includes fewer than 250,000 distinct CDR3 sequences, approximately 64% detected once. Specimen: peripheral blood. The origin of the receptors is a woman in her sixties with primary liver carcinoma and hepatitis B virus infection.

This clonotype appeared a single time. Just one base apart from a much larger clone, this may be a read error. The rearrangement joins TRBV6-1 to TRBJ1-1, with D hard to call. CDR3 size: 12 residues. Germline CDR1 reads MNHNS; CDR2 reads SASEGT. Deletions cut 11 bases from V and 4 bases from J, with 14 bases between. The CDR3 spells CACGLAFTEAFF. CDR3 nucleotides: TGTGCCTGCGGGTTGGCCTTCACTGAAGCTTTCTTT.

Worth noting for this clonotype: Possible read error: a much larger clone is one base away. This chain uses TRBV12-3 or TRBV12-4 with TRBJ1-1; D gene unclear. The CDR3 runs 12 residues. V was pared by 0 bases and J by 11 bases, with 10 bases between. The CDR3 is CASSLAEAQAFF. Here the CDR3 DNA reads TGTGCCAGCAGTTTAGCCGAGGCGCAGGCTTTCTTT.

This clonotype was detected only a few times. The chain combines TRBV5-1 with TRBJ2-7, with 10 positions matching TRBD2. Looked up from germline, CDR1 is SGHRS and CDR2 is YFSETQ. Trimming at V came to 4 bases and at J to 7 bases, leaving 8 bases not matched to a gene. This CDR3 contains 14 residues. CDR3 sequence (DNA): TGCGCCAGCAGCCCTAGCGGGAGTCTAGGTGAGCAGTACTTC. It codes for CASSPSGSLGEQYF.

This clonotype was counted ten times or more. The V gene is TRBV29-1, the J gene TRBJ2-4; 9 positions match TRBD1. Trimming at V came to 2 bases and at J to 7 bases, leaving 9 bases not matched to a gene. Germline V CDR1 and CDR2: SQVTM, ANQGSEA. This CDR3 contains 15 residues. The CDR3 spells CSVEYSGTGRNIQYF. DNA for the CDR3: TGCAGCGTTGAATATTCTGGGACAGGGAGGAACATTCAGTACTTC.

This clonotype was counted once. Germline is not matched at one junction end, which may reflect a read error. J is TRBJ1-2 and V is TRBV5-5; 7 bases map to TRBD1. Per the germline V gene, CDR1 is SGHKS and CDR2 is YYEKEE (reference sequence). The CDR3 has 14 residues. The CDR3 spells CASSDAQGVYDYTF. Written as DNA, the CDR3 is TGTGCCAGCAGCGATGCCCAGGGGGTCTATGACTACACCTTC.

A remark on this clonotype: This may come from a read error, since a much larger clone is one base off. The chain recombines TRBV6-1 with TRBJ1-4; 7 positions agree with TRBD1. In germline, CDR1 is MNHNS, CDR2 SASEGT. V dropped 2 bases and J dropped 5; count of bases not matched to a gene: 5. The CDR3 spans 15 residues. CDR3 region: CASSEMGQWNEKLFF. In DNA, the CDR3 is TGTGCCAGCAGTGAAATGGGACAGTGGAATGAAAAACTGTTTTTT.

The chain carries TRBV29-1 and TRBJ2-1; no definite D call. The end of the DNA aligns better with TRBJ2-7, so the J call may be wrong. Germline-derived CDR1 and CDR2 are SQVTM and ANQGSEA. The length of the CDR3 is 13 residues. The CDR3 bases are TGCAGTTCGTCTGGTCTGGGTCACAATGAGCAGTACTTC. It specifies CSSSGLGHNEQYF.

In regard to this clonotype: The conserved final phenylalanine or tryptophan is absent from the CDR3, which likely points to a read error. The chain links TRBV10-2 to TRBJ1-6; D remains unclear. This CDR3 has 17 residues. Germline V CDR1 and CDR2: WSHSY, SAAADI. V lost 0 bases to trimming and J lost 6 bases, with 15 bases between them. The CDR3: CASSESGWGRSNSPLHS. The CDR3 DNA reads as TGCGCCAGCAGTGAGTCAGGGTGGGGTAGGAGTAATTCACCCCTCCACTCT.

On this clonotype itself: Here the CDR3 omits its conserved ending phenylalanine or tryptophan, so a read error is the likely source. This chain connects TRBV7-9 to TRBJ2-7; D gene unclear. V was pared by 5 bases and J by 5 bases, with 10 bases between. This CDR3 region has 12 residues. Germline V CDR1 and CDR2: SEHNR, FQNEAQ (reference sequence). CDR3 sequence: CASSRPLHEQYI. The CDR3 bases are TGTGCCAGCAGCCGTCCACTACACGAGCAGTACATC.

The rearrangement uses TRBV11-2 and TRBJ2-5; D is unresolved. Trimming removed 7 bases at V and 4 bases at J, with 13 bases between. The CDR3 has 13 residues. Germline CDR1 and CDR2: SGHAT and FQNNGV. The CDR3 loop reads CASNSQRGETQYF. For the CDR3, the DNA is TGTGCCAGCAACTCTCAGCGCGGAGAGACCCAGTACTTC.

Of note for this clonotype: A single base separates this from a much larger clone, so it may be a read error. This rearrangement joins TRBV6-1 to TRBJ1-5; a weak D match, TRBD1 (5 bases). The CDR3 length is 17 residues. Germline CDR1 and CDR2: MNHNS and SASEGT. CDR3 DNA sequence: TGTGCCAACAGTGTTGTTGGGGGGACTGCCTCCAATCAGCCCCAGCATTTT. Its translation is CANSVVGGTASNQPQHF.

On this clonotype itself: Given a much more abundant clone one base away, this may be a read error. The chain combines TRBV4-1 with TRBJ1-3, with D perhaps matching TRBD1 (6 bases). Germline CDR1 MGHRA, CDR2 YSYEKL. The CDR3 is made up of 15 amino acids. V was pared by 8 bases and J by 3 bases, with 17 bases between. The CDR3 protein is CASGSQGLGGNTIYF. The CDR3 nucleotides are TGCGCCAGCGGCTCACAGGGTCTTGGTGGAAACACCATATATTTT.

This clonotype has a count of ten or more. This chain connects TRBV6-2 or TRBV6-3 to TRBJ2-3; D possibly matches TRBD1 or TRBD2 (5 bases each). The ends were cut back, 0 bases at V and 8 bases at J, with 15 bases in the middle. The CDR3 has 15 amino acids. CDR1 is MNHEY, CDR2 SVGEGT, per germline. The CDR3 bases are TGTGCCAGCAGTTACTCGATCGGGGCGACGGGTACGCAGTATTTT. As protein: CASSYSIGATGTQYF.

The genes are TRBV11-2 and TRBJ2-7, with D unclear. The J call is in doubt because the DNA end fits TRBJ2-1 better. CDR3 length: 12 amino acids. The germline V gene encodes CDR1 SGHAT and CDR2 FQNNGV. CDR3 bases: TGTGCCAGCATCTCGGAAACCTACGAGCAGTTCTTC. Residues: CASISETYEQFF.

In its sample, this clonotype was seen a few times. A much more abundant neighbour one base away suggests this may be a read error. Because the CDR3 is missing its conserved closing phenylalanine or tryptophan, this is likely a read error. J is TRBJ1-3 and V is TRBV4-1, with TRBD1 identical over 7 bases. Unmatched junction bases numbered 9, after V lost 10 bases and J lost 0 bases. This CDR3 has 15 residues. The germline CDR1 and CDR2 sequences are MGHRA and YSYEKL. DNA for the CDR3: TGCGCCACACGGGACAGCTCTAACTCTGGAAACACCATATATCTT. Its translation is CATRDSSNSGNTIYL.

This chain connects TRBV20-1 to TRBJ2-7; 10 bases line up with TRBD2. Germline loops: CDR1 DFQATT, CDR2 SNEGSKA (reference sequence). V shed 1 base, J shed 5 bases, and the junction held 8 bases outside the gene matches. This CDR3 contains 15 residues. DNA of the CDR3: TGCAGTGCTAGAGGGGGAACTAGCGGGAATCACGAGCAGTACTTC. Translated: CSARGGTSGNHEQYF.

This chain links TRBV28 with TRBJ1-1, with a tentative D call TRBD1 (6 bases). Trimming removed 4 bases at V and 5 bases at J, with 11 bases between. CDR1 and CDR2 (germline): MDHEN, SYDVKM. The CDR3 length is 13 residues. The CDR3 protein is CASSSVGGTEAFF. The CDR3 DNA follows: TGTGCCAGCAGTTCCGTAGGGGGAACTGAAGCTTTCTTT.

Regarding this clonotype: The junction does not match germline at one end; this may be a read error. The chain links TRBV11-3 to TRBJ2-4; D gene ambiguous. The CDR3 length is 14 residues. Germline V gene data show CDR1 as SGHNT and CDR2 as YENEEA. The CDR3 is CASSYGVAKNIQYF. CDR3 sequence (DNA): TGTGCTAGCAGTTATGGGGTAGCCAAAAACATTCAGTACTTC.